What follows is one T cell receptor (beta chain) and its context. There are 15 residues in the CDR3. These data originate in a study of blood T cell repertoires in COVID-19. Across the whole study: Samples came from the United States, Italy and Spain, spanning acute and convalescent COVID-19. Sources were T cells, B-cell-depleted T cells, or PBMCs; the material itself was cDNA or gDNA.

In the study's own analysis: By means of reference gene primer amplification, nucleated cell counts were estimated. TCRdb keeps only in-frame clones here, not all; method: immunoSEQ multiplex PCR. V, J and clone size derive from that table, while D and trimming were established from the DNA sequence. The sample carries about 210,000 clones, roughly 94% recorded once. This receptor was obtained from a man aged 30 to 39 with acute or convalescent COVID-19. The material sequenced was peripheral blood. The chain joins TRBV12-2 to TRBJ1-5; the table gives TRBD1 as D, unverified against the DNA. TRBV12-2 is tagged as a pseudogene. CDR3 nucleotides: TGTGCAAGTCGTACCAACAGGGTCTTTAATCAGCCCCAGCATTTT. Translating gives CASRTNRVFNQPQHF.